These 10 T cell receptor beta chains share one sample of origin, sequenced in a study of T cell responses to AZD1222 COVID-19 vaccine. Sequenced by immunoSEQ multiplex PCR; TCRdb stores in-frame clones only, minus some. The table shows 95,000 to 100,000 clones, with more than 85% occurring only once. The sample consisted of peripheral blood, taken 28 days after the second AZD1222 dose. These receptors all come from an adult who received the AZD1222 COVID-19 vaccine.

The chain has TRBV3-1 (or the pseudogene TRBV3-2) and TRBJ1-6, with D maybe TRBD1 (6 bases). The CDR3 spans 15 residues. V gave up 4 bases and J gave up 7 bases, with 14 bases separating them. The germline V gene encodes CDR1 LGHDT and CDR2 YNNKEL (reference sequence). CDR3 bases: TGTGCCAGCAGCCCCTTGGGTAGGGGGAATTCACCCCTCCACTTT. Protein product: CASSPLGRGNSPLHF.

CDR3 sequence: CASSLRGPYEQYF. The CDR3 DNA sequence: TGTGCCAGCAGCTTACGGGGGCCCTACGAGCAGTACTTC. The V gene is TRBV5-8, the J gene TRBJ2-7, with D possibly being TRBD1 or TRBD2 (6 bases each). The CDR3 extends over 13 amino acids. Per the germline V gene, CDR1 is SGHTS and CDR2 is YDEGEE. V lost 2 bases to trimming and J lost 2 bases, with 8 bases between them.

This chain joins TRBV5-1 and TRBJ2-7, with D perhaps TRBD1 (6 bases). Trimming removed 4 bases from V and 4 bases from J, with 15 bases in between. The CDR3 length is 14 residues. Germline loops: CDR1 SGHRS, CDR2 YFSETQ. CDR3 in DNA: TGCGCCAGCAGCCTTTCCGGACAGACTTACGAGCAGTACTTC. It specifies CASSLSGQTYEQYF.

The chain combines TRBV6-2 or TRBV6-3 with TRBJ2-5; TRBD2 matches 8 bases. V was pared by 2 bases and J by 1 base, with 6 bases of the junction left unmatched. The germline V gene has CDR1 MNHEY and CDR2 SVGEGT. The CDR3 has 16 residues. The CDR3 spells CASSYARGAVQETQYF. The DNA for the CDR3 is TGTGCCAGCAGTTACGCGCGGGGGGCGGTCCAAGAGACCCAGTACTTC.

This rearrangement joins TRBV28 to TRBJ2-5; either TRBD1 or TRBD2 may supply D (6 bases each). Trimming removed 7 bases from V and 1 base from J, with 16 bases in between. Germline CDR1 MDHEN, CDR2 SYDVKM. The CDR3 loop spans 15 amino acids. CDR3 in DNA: TGTGCCAGCACAAGCCGCGGGGACATCCAAGAGACCCAGTACTTC. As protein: CASTSRGDIQETQYF.

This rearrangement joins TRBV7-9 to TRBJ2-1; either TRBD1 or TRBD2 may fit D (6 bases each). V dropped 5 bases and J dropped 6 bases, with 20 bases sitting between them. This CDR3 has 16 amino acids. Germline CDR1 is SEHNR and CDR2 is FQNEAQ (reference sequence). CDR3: CASSPAGNRAGNEQFF. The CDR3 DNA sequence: TGTGCCAGCAGCCCTGCGGGGAACAGGGCGGGCAATGAGCAGTTCTTC. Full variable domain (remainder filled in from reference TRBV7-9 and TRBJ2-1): DTGVSQNPRHKITKRGQNVTFRCDPISEHNRLYWYRQTLGQGPEFLTYFQNEAQLEKSRLLSDRFSAERPKGSFSTLEIQRTEQGDSAMYLCASSPAGNRAGNEQFFGPGTRLTVL.

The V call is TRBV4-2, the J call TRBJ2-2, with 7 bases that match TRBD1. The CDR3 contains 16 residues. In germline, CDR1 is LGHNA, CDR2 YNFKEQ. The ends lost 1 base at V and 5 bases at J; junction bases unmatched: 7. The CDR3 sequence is CASSQATGMGTGELFF. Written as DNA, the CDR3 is TGTGCCAGCAGCCAAGCGACAGGGATGGGGACCGGGGAGCTGTTTTTT.

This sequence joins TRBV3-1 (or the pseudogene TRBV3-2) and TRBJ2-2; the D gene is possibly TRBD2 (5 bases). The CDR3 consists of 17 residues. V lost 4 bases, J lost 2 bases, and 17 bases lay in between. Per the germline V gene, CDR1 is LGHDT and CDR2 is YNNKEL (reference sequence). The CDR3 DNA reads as TGTGCCAGCAGCCCCCGTTTCTCGAGCGGAAACACCGGGGAGCTGTTTTTT. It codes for CASSPRFSSGNTGELFF.

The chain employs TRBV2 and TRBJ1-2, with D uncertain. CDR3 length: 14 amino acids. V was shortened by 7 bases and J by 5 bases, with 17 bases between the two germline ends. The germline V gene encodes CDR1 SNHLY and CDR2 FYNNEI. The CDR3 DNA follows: TGTGCCAGCACGCGTGGCAGCTTGCAATATGGCTACACCTTC. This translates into CASTRGSLQYGYTF.

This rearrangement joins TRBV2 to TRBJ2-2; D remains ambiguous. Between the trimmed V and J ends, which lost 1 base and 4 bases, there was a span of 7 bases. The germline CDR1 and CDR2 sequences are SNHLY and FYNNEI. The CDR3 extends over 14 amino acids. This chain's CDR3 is CASSEGPRTGELFF. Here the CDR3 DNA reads TGTGCCAGCAGTGAAGGCCCGCGCACCGGGGAGCTGTTTTTT.